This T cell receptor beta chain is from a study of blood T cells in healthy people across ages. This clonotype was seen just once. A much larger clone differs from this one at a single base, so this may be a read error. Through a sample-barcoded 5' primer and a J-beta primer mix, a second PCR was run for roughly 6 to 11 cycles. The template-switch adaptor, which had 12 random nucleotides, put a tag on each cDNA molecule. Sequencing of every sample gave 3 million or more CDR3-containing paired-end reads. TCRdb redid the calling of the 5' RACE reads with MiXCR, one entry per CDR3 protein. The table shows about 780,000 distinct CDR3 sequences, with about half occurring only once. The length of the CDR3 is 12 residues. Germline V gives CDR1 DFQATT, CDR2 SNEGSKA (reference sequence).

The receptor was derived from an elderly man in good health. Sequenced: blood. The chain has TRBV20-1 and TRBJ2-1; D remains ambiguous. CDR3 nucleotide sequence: TGCAGCACCTTGGGCCGGAACAATGAGCGGTTCTTC. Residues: CSTLGRNNERFF.